This T cell receptor (beta chain) was captured in a study of identical twins. Study-wide points: Researchers reported weaker excess twin sharing in beta out-of-frame sequences. Zero-insertion analyses were open to partial confounding by invariant MAIT and iNKT cells. Cord blood beta clonotypes that were abundant carried fewer insertions, and memory repertoires showed no such trend.

Template switching added a universal primer binding site, and final cDNA carried unique molecular identifiers. TCRdb processed the 5' RACE reads anew with MiXCR; each CDR3 protein has one entry. This repertoire shows around 340,000 distinct CDR3 sequences, roughly 9% found once; its top ten account for roughly 9%. This clonotype has at least ten counts. The antigen is not known. This receptor was obtained from a woman between 45 and 60 years old in good health. The specimen was naive T cells sorted from blood.

The CDR3 spells CAISEPGKQETQYF. In DNA form, the CDR3 reads TGTGCCATCAGTGAGCCAGGGAAGCAAGAGACCCAGTACTTC. The chain has TRBV10-3 and TRBJ2-5; D is perhaps TRBD1 (5 bases). The CDR3 extends over 14 amino acids. The germline V gene encodes CDR1 ENHRY and CDR2 SYGVKD. Trimming left V 2 bases short and J 2 bases short, with 9 bases between.